The 29 T cell receptor beta chains below were found in one sample sequenced in a study of T cell responses to AZD1222 COVID-19 vaccine. Data came from immunoSEQ multiplex PCR; TCRdb stores just in-frame clones and leaves some out. The profile shows approximately 140,000 clones, roughly nine tenths of them singletons. This material consisted of peripheral blood, taken on day 0 of AZD1222 vaccination. Receptor source: an adult in good health.

The chain is built from TRBV7-9 and TRBJ2-7; 10 positions match TRBD2. Germline trimming cut 5 bases from V and 5 bases from J; bases unmatched to any gene: 6. There are 14 residues in the CDR3. Looked up from germline, CDR1 is SEHNR and CDR2 is FQNEAQ (reference sequence). The CDR3 coding sequence is TGTGCCAGCAGCCTCCTAGCGGGAGTCAACGAGCAGTACTTC. It encodes CASSLLAGVNEQYF.

The sample holds one count of this clone. The CDR3 region is CASSAPRQGFEQFF. The CDR3 nucleotides read TGTGCCAGCAGCGCTCCGAGACAGGGGTTTGAGCAGTTCTTC. This chain connects TRBV9 to TRBJ2-1, with TRBD1 matching 8 bases. V lost 3 bases to trimming and J lost 9 bases; unmatched junction nucleotides: 8. CDR1 SGDLS and CDR2 YYNGEE come from the germline V gene. The CDR3 sequence is 14 residues long.

This clone was detected many times. This chain links TRBV20-1 with TRBJ2-3; D is unclear. CDR3 length equals 11 residues. CDR1 and CDR2 from the germline V gene are DFQATT and SNEGSKA (reference sequence). Deletions cut 1 base from V and 5 bases from J, with 4 bases between. This CDR3 is CSARGKDTQYF. The CDR3 coding sequence is TGCAGTGCTAGAGGTAAAGATACGCAGTATTTT.

V and J are TRBV28 and TRBJ2-1; the match to TRBD2 covers 7 bases. Losses at the gene ends were 8 bases for V and 7 bases for J; bases not matched to a gene: 11. Germline lookup yields CDR1 MDHEN and CDR2 SYDVKM. CDR3 length: 14 amino acids. The CDR3 region has the DNA TGTGCCAGCGCCCCGGGAGGAACTGGGAATGAGCAGTTCTTC. Translating it yields CASAPGGTGNEQFF.

This clone was counted once. This chain uses TRBV29-1 with TRBJ2-5, with D tentatively TRBD1 (6 bases). Germline values: CDR1 SQVTM, CDR2 ANQGSEA. V lost 1 base and J 7 bases, leaving 13 bases between the germline ends. This CDR3 is 13 amino acids long. This chain's CDR3 is CSVEVTGSGTQYF. CDR3 DNA: TGCAGCGTTGAAGTCACAGGGTCAGGGACCCAGTACTTC. Full variable domain (remainder filled in from reference TRBV29-1 and TRBJ2-5): SAVISQKPSRDICQRGTSLTIQCQVDSQVTMMFWYRQQPGQSLTLIATANQGSEATYESGFVIDKFPISRPNLTFSTLTVSNMSPEDSSIYLCSVEVTGSGTQYFGPGTRLLVL.

The rearrangement uses TRBV19 and TRBJ1-1; 8 bases match TRBD1. Germline CDR1 is LNHDA and CDR2 is SQIVND (reference sequence). The V gene end was trimmed by 4 bases and the J gene end by 5 bases; junction bases not matched to a gene: 9. The CDR3 is 15 amino acids. This CDR3 reads CASSRRQGSRTEAFF. The CDR3 DNA sequence: TGTGCCAGTAGTAGGAGACAGGGGAGTCGAACTGAAGCTTTCTTT. Using reference TRBV19 and TRBJ1-1 for the parts outside the CDR3, the full variable domain is DGGITQSPKYLFRKEGQNVTLSCEQNLNHDAMYWYRQDPGQGLRLIYYSQIVNDFQKGDIAEGYSVSREKKESFPLTVTSAQKNPTAFYLCASSRRQGSRTEAFFGQGTRLTVV.

This rearrangement joins TRBV19 to TRBJ2-1; a weak D match, TRBD2 (6 bases). Germline V CDR1 and CDR2: LNHDA, SQIVND (reference sequence). Deletions cut 10 bases from V and 4 bases from J, with 17 bases between. The CDR3 loop spans 14 amino acids. The CDR3 sequence: CATKRRDSYNEQFF. Here the CDR3 DNA reads TGTGCCACTAAGAGGAGGGACTCTTACAATGAGCAGTTCTTC. The full variable domain, rest sourced from reference TRBV19 and TRBJ2-1, is DGGITQSPKYLFRKEGQNVTLSCEQNLNHDAMYWYRQDPGQGLRLIYYSQIVNDFQKGDIAEGYSVSREKKESFPLTVTSAQKNPTAFYLCATKRRDSYNEQFFGPGTRLTVL.

This chain links TRBV5-1 with TRBJ1-3; D is uncertain. The CDR3 runs 13 residues. Germline V gene sequence: CDR1 SGHRS, CDR2 YFSETQ. V lost 4 bases and J 0 bases, leaving 5 bases between the germline ends. Written as DNA, the CDR3 is TGCGCCAGCAGCCCAAGCTCTGGAAACACCATATATTTT. Translated: CASSPSSGNTIYF.

V is TRBV13 and J is TRBJ2-1, with a possible D match to TRBD1 (6 bases). Germline V gene lookup returns CDR1 PRHDT and CDR2 FYEKMQ (reference sequence). V was clipped by 3 bases and J by 15 bases, with 18 bases between them. The CDR3 is 13 residues long. CDR3 sequence reads: CASSFSGASSRFF. The CDR3 DNA follows: TGTGCCAGCAGCTTTTCAGGGGCGAGTAGTAGGTTCTTC.

The chain has TRBV6-2 or TRBV6-3 and TRBJ2-3, with D tentatively TRBD2 (5 bases). Looked up from germline, CDR1 is MNHEY and CDR2 is SVGEGT. The V end was cut by 5 bases, the J end by 4 bases, with 13 bases between. CDR3 length: 14 residues. The CDR3 protein is CASSEGGEADTQYF. In DNA, the CDR3 is TGTGCCAGCAGTGAGGGTGGCGAGGCAGATACGCAGTATTTT.

The chain couples TRBV4-3 to TRBJ1-6; no definite D call. CDR1 and CDR2 (germline): LGHNA, YSLEER. CDR3 length equals 13 residues. Trimming pared 5 bases from V and 10 bases from J, leaving 12 bases between. This CDR3 is CASSYSRESPLHF. CDR3 nucleotide sequence: TGCGCCAGCAGCTATAGTAGGGAATCACCCCTCCACTTT.

The genes are TRBV18 and TRBJ1-5; D gene ambiguous. Germline CDR1 and CDR2: KGHSH and LQKENI. The CDR3 runs to 15 residues. V lost 4 bases and J lost 2, with 12 bases in between. The CDR3 sequence: CASSQGPAGNQPQHF. CDR3 DNA: TGTGCCAGCTCACAAGGCCCCGCGGGCAATCAGCCCCAGCATTTT. Full variable domain (outside the CDR3, taken from reference TRBV18 and TRBJ1-5): NAGVMQNPRHLVRRRGQEARLRCSPMKGHSHVYWYRQLPEEGLKFMVYLQKENIIDESGMPKERFSAEFPKEGPSILRIQQVVRGDSAAYFCASSQGPAGNQPQHFGDGTRLSIL.

This clone was recorded once. The chain links TRBV10-3 to TRBJ2-5, with D possibly matching TRBD1 (6 bases). Trimming left V 0 bases short and J 1 base short, with 15 bases between. Germline CDR1 ENHRY, CDR2 SYGVKD. CDR3 length equals 17 residues. CDR3 residues: CAISESWGRDSQETQYF. The CDR3 nucleotides are TGTGCCATCAGTGAGTCGTGGGGGCGAGACTCCCAAGAGACCCAGTACTTC.

For this clone: This specimen includes other DNA sequences encoding the same CDR3. This chain joins TRBV7-9 and TRBJ2-1; unclear D gene. Germline CDR1 is SEHNR and CDR2 is FQNEAQ (reference sequence). V lost 3 bases and J lost 7, with 4 bases in between. The length of the CDR3 is 11 residues. CDR3: CASSLGNEQFF. CDR3 DNA: TGTGCCAGCAGCTTGGGTAATGAGCAGTTCTTC.

V is TRBV6-6 and J is TRBJ2-1; 7 positions agree with TRBD2. CDR1 is MNHNY, CDR2 SVGAGI, per germline (reference sequence). The ends lost 2 bases at V and 5 bases at J; junction bases unmatched: 6. The CDR3 runs to 15 residues. The CDR3 nucleotides are TGTGCCAGCAGTTACGGGAGGGGTCGGGACAATGAGCAGTTCTTC. Protein product: CASSYGRGRDNEQFF.

This clone was observed once. V is TRBV2 and J is TRBJ2-3; 7 nucleotides align to TRBD2. This CDR3 comprises 14 residues. The V gene's germline CDR1 is SNHLY and CDR2 FYNNEI. With 11 bases clipped from V and 0 bases from J, the junction kept 8 bases outside the gene matches. CDR3 coding DNA: TGTGCCTGCGAGCGCGGGGGTAGCACAGATACGCAGTATTTT. It specifies CACERGGSTDTQYF.

V gene TRBV5-1 combines with J gene TRBJ1-5; the D is unclear. This CDR3 has 14 residues. V lost 2 bases and J lost 4, with 10 bases in between. Germline CDR1 reads SGHRS; CDR2 reads YFSETQ. CDR3 loop: CASSFGDDNQPQHF. The CDR3 bases are TGCGCCAGCAGCTTTGGAGACGATAATCAGCCCCAGCATTTT.

This rearrangement joins TRBV3-1 (or the pseudogene TRBV3-2) to TRBJ1-6; possible D gene TRBD1, 5 bases. Looked up from germline, CDR1 is LGHDT and CDR2 is YNNKEL (reference sequence). There are 16 residues in the CDR3. V was shortened by 0 bases and J by 7 bases, with 13 bases between the two germline ends. CDR3 in DNA: TGTGCCAGCAGCCAAGAGGTCAGGGAGAGCAATTCACCCCTCCACTTT. Its protein is CASSQEVRESNSPLHF.

The rearrangement joins TRBV4-3 to TRBJ2-3; 12 positions match TRBD2. Germline V CDR1 and CDR2: LGHNA, YSLEER. J lost 4 bases, V lost 4 bases, and 9 bases had no gene match. The CDR3 loop spans 17 amino acids. CDR3 sequence reads: CASSRVASGGAADTQYF. The DNA for the CDR3 is TGCGCCAGCAGCCGAGTGGCTAGCGGGGGGGCGGCAGATACGCAGTATTTT.

The chain employs TRBV12-3 or TRBV12-4 and TRBJ1-3; no clear D. The CDR3 is 13 amino acids. Deletions cut 5 bases from V and 2 bases from J, with 7 bases between. The CDR3 here is CASSQSTGNTIYF. For the CDR3, the DNA is TGTGCCAGCAGTCAAAGCACTGGAAACACCATATATTTT.

V is TRBV13 and J is TRBJ1-5; 8 bases are shared with TRBD1. Trimming took 5 bases from V and 7 from J; bases not matched to a gene: 4. The CDR3 is 13 residues long. Germline values: CDR1 PRHDT, CDR2 FYEKMQ (reference sequence). The CDR3 sequence is CASSRGQGQPQHF. The CDR3 DNA reads as TGTGCCAGCAGCCGCGGACAGGGCCAGCCCCAGCATTTT.

The chain joins TRBV19 to TRBJ2-2; D is unclear. The CDR3 runs 11 residues. V lost 11 bases and J lost 7, with 11 bases in between. CDR1 and CDR2 from the germline V gene are LNHDA and SQIVND (reference sequence). The CDR3 spells CAGRWGGELFF. For the CDR3, the DNA is TGTGCCGGACGTTGGGGCGGGGAGCTGTTTTTT.

A word on this clone: The sample holds other DNA sequences that translate to the same CDR3. The chain has TRBV27 and TRBJ1-1; D is undetermined. V was pared by 0 bases and J by 4 bases, with 6 bases between. Germline CDR1 is MNHEY and CDR2 is SMNVEV (reference sequence). This CDR3 has 13 residues. CDR3 region: CASSLSGSTEAFF. CDR3 nucleotides: TGTGCCAGCAGTTTATCTGGCAGCACTGAAGCTTTCTTT.

This chain joins TRBV28 and TRBJ1-1; 10 bases map to TRBD1. This CDR3 has 14 amino acids. The V gene's germline CDR1 is MDHEN and CDR2 SYDVKM. V lost 5 bases and J lost 10; bases outside the gene matches: 10. CDR3 DNA sequence: TGTGCCAGCAGTGATTCGACAGGGGGCTATGGAGCTTTCTTT. Protein sequence: CASSDSTGGYGAFF.

J is TRBJ2-7 and V is TRBV7-2, with 9 bases matching TRBD2. Trimming took 1 base from V and 4 from J; bases not matched to a gene: 2. The CDR3 is 14 amino acids. Per the germline V gene, CDR1 is SGHTA and CDR2 is FQGNSA. The CDR3 nucleotides read TGTGCCAGCAGCTTAGAGCGGGGGGAATACGAGCAGTACTTC. It codes for CASSLERGEYEQYF.

The chain couples TRBV12-5 to TRBJ2-7; 7 nucleotides align to TRBD2. V lost 3 bases and J lost 5; bases outside the gene matches: 10. Germline V lookup: CDR1 LGHNT, CDR2 FRNRAP. The CDR3 is 15 amino acids. CDR3 nucleotides: TGTGCTAGTGGTTTAGGTCTAGCGGTACGGGACGAGCAGTACTTC. This gives the protein CASGLGLAVRDEQYF.

This chain joins TRBV29-1 and TRBJ1-2; D unclear. The CDR3 loop spans 14 amino acids. The germline V gene encodes CDR1 SQVTM and CDR2 ANQGSEA. V was shortened by 0 bases and J by 2 bases, with 10 bases between the two germline ends. The CDR3: CSVEDRAPNYGYTF. The CDR3 region has the DNA TGCAGCGTTGAAGATCGAGCCCCCAACTATGGCTACACCTTC.

This chain links TRBV7-3 with TRBJ2-3, with TRBD1 as a possible D gene (6 bases). The CDR3 length is 14 residues. Trimming removed 4 bases at V and 0 bases at J, with 8 bases between. Looked up from germline, CDR1 is SGHTA and CDR2 is FQGTGA. The CDR3 protein is CASSSGHSTDTQYF. Written as DNA, the CDR3 is TGTGCCAGCAGCTCGGGACATAGCACAGATACGCAGTATTTT. Combining the CDR3 with reference TRBV7-3 and TRBJ2-3 gives the whole variable domain GAGVSQTPSNKVTEKGKYVELRCDPISGHTALYWYRQSLGQGPEFLIYFQGTGAADDSGLPNDRFFAVRPEGSVSTLKIQRTERGDSAVYLCASSSGHSTDTQYFGPGTRLTVL.

The chain has TRBV25-1 and TRBJ1-1, with D possibly being TRBD1 (5 bases). The germline gives CDR1 MGHDK, CDR2 SYGVNS. The CDR3 length is 11 residues. The V and J ends lost 5 bases and 8 bases respectively, with 9 bases between them. In DNA form, the CDR3 reads TGTGCCAGCAGTTCAGGGTGGGAAGCTTTCTTT. This gives the protein CASSSGWEAFF.